Listed below are T cell receptor beta chains from one sample, sequenced in a study of beta chain features in type 1 diabetes. Repertoires were generated with immunoSEQ multiplex PCR, while TCRdb's copy carries only in-frame clones and drops some. Of under 950,000 clones listed, roughly a sixth are singletons. Material for sequencing was naive CD4+ T cells from blood. The receptors here all came from a woman aged 18-30 years in good health. Both conserved end residues are part of each CDR3. D genes are given only for firm matches. Only some rows state a clone size, as once, few, many or a class for expanded clones.

J gene	D gene	clone size	V gene	CDR3 protein	CDR3 DNA
TRBJ2-3	-	few	TRBV5-4	CASSSRVTGKPGTDTQYF	TGTGCCAGCAGCTCCCGTGTAACAGGGAAACCCGGCACAGATACGCAGTATTTT
TRBJ2-1	-	-	TRBV15	CATSSSQGGLRYNEQFF	TGTGCCACCAGCTCCTCACAGGGAGGTCTTCGCTACAATGAGCAGTTCTTC
TRBJ2-2	-	few	TRBV2	CASSNRAGTGELFF	TGTGCCAGCTCAAACAGGGCCGGCACCGGGGAGCTGTTTTTT
TRBJ2-7	TRBD2	-	TRBV9	CASSVGEGSGRSYEQYF	TGTGCCAGCAGCGTAGGTGAGGGGAGCGGGAGGTCCTACGAGCAGTACTTC
TRBJ2-3	-	few	TRBV27	CASRGVSTRVDTQYF	TGTGCCAGCAGGGGGGTCTCAACGAGAGTGGATACGCAGTATTTT
TRBJ2-5	-	-	TRBV27	CASSPLRTQETQYF	TGTGCCAGCAGTCCCTTGCGGACTCAAGAGACCCAGTACTTC
TRBJ2-3	-	-	TRBV4-1	CASSQGWETDTQYF	TGCGCCAGCAGCCAAGGGTGGGAGACAGATACGCAGTATTTT
TRBJ2-7	-	few	TRBV7-2	CASSTSQTSSEQYF	TGTGCCAGCAGCACTAGCCAAACGTCCAGCGAGCAGTACTTC
TRBJ2-7	-	-	TRBV6-1	CASSAESGWVYEQYF	TGTGCCAGCAGTGCGGAAAGCGGGTGGGTTTACGAGCAGTACTTC
TRBJ2-1	-	-	TRBV6-6	CASKIPGVGYNEQFF	TGTGCCAGCAAAATACCCGGGGTGGGGTACAATGAGCAGTTCTTC
TRBJ1-5	TRBD1	-	TRBV6-1	CASSDTPTGVYQPQHF	TGTGCCAGCAGTGACACACCGACAGGGGTGTATCAGCCCCAGCATTTT
TRBJ2-5	-	few	TRBV7-8	CASSLFPDRQETQYF	TGTGCCAGCAGCTTATTCCCGGACAGACAAGAGACCCAGTACTTC
TRBJ2-7	-	-	TRBV25-1	CASSAGGLYEQYF	TGTGCCAGCAGTGCCGGAGGTCTCTACGAGCAGTACTTC
TRBJ2-7	-	-	TRBV25-1	CASSEIPSGEQYF	TGTGCCAGCAGTGAAATCCCCTCGGGCGAGCAGTACTTC
TRBJ2-5	-	-	TRBV2	CASSDDRSKRETQYF	TGTGCCAGCAGTGATGACAGGTCGAAAAGGGAGACCCAGTACTTC
TRBJ2-3	-	-	TRBV5-6	CASSLGGSDTQYF	TGTGCCAGCAGCTTGGGGGGCTCGGATACGCAGTATTTT
TRBJ1-5	-	once	TRBV28	CASSPLTGSNQPQHF	TGTGCCAGCAGTCCCTTGACAGGTAGCAATCAGCCCCAGCATTTT
TRBJ1-2	-	few	TRBV25-1	CASSEYRDYGYTF	TGTGCCAGCAGTGAATATAGGGATTATGGCTACACCTTC
TRBJ2-7	TRBD1	few	TRBV4-3	CASSRRETGGDEQYF	TGCGCCAGCAGCCGGCGGGAGACAGGGGGTGACGAGCAGTACTTC
TRBJ2-5	-	few	TRBV10-2	CASSESRLAETQYF	TGCGCCAGCAGTGAGTCGAGGCTAGCGGAGACCCAGTACTTC
TRBJ1-1	TRBD1	-	TRBV6-5	CASSKQGSTEAFF	TGTGCCAGCAGCAAACAGGGGAGCACTGAAGCTTTCTTT
TRBJ1-4	-	-	TRBV6-5	CASTYVDNEKLFF	TGTGCCAGCACCTACGTAGACAATGAAAAACTGTTTTTT
TRBJ2-7	-	few	TRBV7-2	CASNERVGSYEQYF	TGTGCCAGCAACGAAAGGGTGGGGTCCTACGAGCAGTACTTC
TRBJ2-2	-	-	TRBV18	CASSNASPGELFF	TGTGCCAGCTCAAATGCTAGCCCCGGGGAGCTGTTTTTT
TRBJ2-3	TRBD2	few	TRBV9	CASSPPSGRPTDTQYF	TGTGCCAGCAGCCCCCCTAGCGGGAGGCCCACAGATACGCAGTATTTT
TRBJ1-5	-	few	TRBV5-1	CASSLYGASDQPQHF	TGCGCCAGCAGCTTGTACGGGGCTTCGGATCAGCCCCAGCATTTT
TRBJ2-3	TRBD2	-	TRBV28	CASIPGGSARTDTQYF	TGTGCCAGCATCCCCGGGGGGTCGGCCCGAACAGATACGCAGTATTTT
TRBJ2-7	TRBD2	-	TRBV5-4	CASSGPGGFVYEQYF	TGTGCCAGCAGCGGCCCCGGGGGGTTTGTCTACGAGCAGTACTTC
TRBJ2-2	-	-	TRBV21-1	CAPPQGGTGELFF	TGTGCCCCGCCCCAGGGGGGCACCGGGGAGCTGTTTTTT
TRBJ1-2	-	few	TRBV7-2	CASSLVQTYGYTF	TGTGCCAGCAGCTTAGTACAGACATATGGCTACACCTTC
TRBJ2-3	-	-	TRBV7-2	CASSPGGMPDTQYF	TGTGCCAGCAGCCCGGGCGGGATGCCAGATACGCAGTATTTT
TRBJ1-2	TRBD1	few	TRBV19	CASTDRGGYTF	TGTGCCAGTACGGACAGGGGAGGCTACACCTTC
TRBJ2-3	-	-	TRBV6-1	CASGFTDTQYF	TGTGCCAGCGGATTCACAGATACGCAGTATTTT
TRBJ2-7	-	-	TRBV2	CASSKTWEQYF	TGTGCCAGCAGTAAAACCTGGGAGCAGTACTTC
TRBJ1-1	-	-	TRBV7-2	CASSLDRTRAFF	TGTGCCAGCAGCTTAGACAGGACTCGGGCTTTCTTT
TRBJ1-2	TRBD1	few	TRBV7-9	CASSPRTGDNYGYTF	TGTGCCAGCAGCCCCCGGACAGGGGATAACTATGGCTACACCTTC
TRBJ2-5	-	many	TRBV14	CASSHANQETQYF	TGTGCCAGCAGCCACGCCAACCAAGAGACCCAGTACTTC
TRBJ2-7	-	few	TRBV4-3	CASSQDAGNSYEQYF	TGCGCCAGCAGCCAAGATGCAGGGAACTCCTACGAGCAGTACTTC
TRBJ1-2	-	-	TRBV7-2	CASSLMGAHRPPNGYTF	TGTGCCAGCAGCTTAATGGGGGCCCACAGGCCACCCAATGGCTACACCTTC
TRBJ2-1	-	few	TRBV5-4	CASSIRDQYNEQFF	TGTGCCAGCAGCATCCGGGACCAGTACAATGAGCAGTTCTTC
TRBJ1-2	-	few	TRBV10-3	CAISAPSSRRHYGYTF	TGTGCCATCAGTGCGCCAAGTAGCAGACGCCACTATGGCTACACCTTC
TRBJ1-1	TRBD1	few	TRBV7-9	CASSYHRGMNTEAFF	TGTGCCAGCAGCTACCACAGGGGAATGAACACTGAAGCTTTCTTT